Listed below are T cell receptor beta chains from one sample, sequenced in a study of cytomegalovirus exposure and HLA in healthy donors. Sequencing was performed with immunoSEQ multiplex PCR; in TCRdb, only in-frame clones are kept and a portion is missing. The repertoire consists of 180,000 or so clones, with approximately 89% occurring once and the leading ten covering roughly 2.7%. Sequenced input: PBMCs. Receptors were obtained from a man between 18 and 29 years old in good health and CMV-seropositive. Both conserved end residues are part of each CDR3. Expanded clones get a size class; other rows say once, few or many, or leave the size out.

abundance	v_gene	j_gene	CDR3aa
-	TRBV5-1	TRBJ2-7	CASSLDGQVASYEQYF
-	TRBV13	TRBJ1-3	CASSFYTGANTIYF
-	TRBV2	TRBJ1-2	CARTTESYTNYGYTF
once	TRBV4-1	TRBJ2-1	CASSLSGGTYNEQFF
-	TRBV29-1	TRBJ2-6	CSVTGDPYSGANVLTF
-	TRBV5-1	TRBJ2-5	CASKHRGAAFQETQYF
-	TRBV9	TRBJ2-2	CASSVGLAGATGELFF
-	TRBV4-1	TRBJ2-5	CASSPLQTGLAARWAQYF
-	TRBV18	TRBJ2-3	CASSPLSDTADTQYF
-	TRBV29-1	TRBJ2-5	CSTGVRETQYF
few	TRBV5-1	TRBJ2-3	CASSRQGAGTDTQYF
-	TRBV27	TRBJ2-7	CASSSSLDRGIEQYF
-	TRBV15	TRBJ2-2	CATSRDLSGQGSGELFF
-	TRBV9	TRBJ2-1	CASSAPSSGDYNEQFF
once	TRBV2	TRBJ1-3	CASSAQVTRSGNTIYF
few	TRBV5-4	TRBJ1-2	CASSIQGLNYGYTF
-	TRBV7-6	TRBJ2-7	CASSPRQGYEQYF